This TCR beta chain was observed in a study of shared clonotypes between healthy human individuals (dated by TCRdb to the early 2020s). Broadly, across the study: Two women and three men aged 18 to 49 years were included in the cohort. For each donor, three plates each were used for CD4 naive and CD4 memory, two plates were used for CD8 naive, and one plate was used for CD8 memory. To increase sequencing depth and limit assay-specific biases, TCR repertoire library preparation and sequencing were carried out by different laboratories using diverse techniques. The study deeply sequenced blood TCR repertoires of about 5 healthy adults to estimate repertoire size and the extent of clonotype sharing between individuals. Between about 0.94 and 10 billion PBMCs per donor were obtained by leukapheresis.

Comments on this clone: Its antigen is unknown. No clone much larger than this one lies a single base away; base qualities are absent.

Results and caveats for the whole study, not just this receptor: Incomplete sequencing was indicated by rarefaction of sorted-subset datasets, despite the large sequencing depth. Because the study included a small number of donors, the genetic and exposure-history diversity represented was limited. Sampling was restricted to blood, and TCR repertoires in tissues likely differ from the TCR repertoires found in blood. Naive subsets generally had larger estimated clonotype richness than memory subsets. Based on pairwise subsampling, the degree of clonotype sharing among donors was expected to be affected by sequencing depth. Across a few donors, approximately 4.9% of naive CD4, roughly 3.3% of naive CD8, approximately 2.5% of memory CD4, and under 0.45% of memory CD8 clonotypes were shared. Clonotypes shared by all four sorted-subset donors showed higher generation probabilities than non-shared clonotypes.

V and J lose 2 bases and 6 bases, and a span of 12 bases separates them. Sequences SEHNR (CDR1) and FQNEAQ (CDR2) are obtained from the germline V gene (reference sequence). From the cysteine through the phenylalanine, the CDR3 covers 14 amino acids. Just CDR3 DNA is preserved here, 42 bases in frame from base 1. Using the deep immunoSEQ assay, TCR CDR3 regions were amplified from genomic DNA by multiplex PCR. Genomic DNA extracted from each cell subset was distributed evenly over all wells of several immunoSEQ 96-well plates, and each plate served as one replicate. For sorted subsets, roughly 200 ng of genomic DNA, equivalent to 25,000 to 35,000 T cell genomes, went into each replicate PCR. Purified libraries were measured with a Qubit 3.0 fluorometer, size-checked on a Bioanalyzer 2100, and measured again with the KAPA Library Quantification kit. Every immunoSEQ 96-well plate was sequenced on a dedicated single-read 150-cycle Illumina NextSeq 550 flow cell. The authors' pipeline ran thus. Because the immunoSEQ output held only junctional sequences and lacked quality scores, the filtering could not match the filtering applied to full-length reads. Sequences were annotated with PyIR, a Python wrapper for IgBLAST v1.9, using IMGT germline references to assign V/J genes and CDR3. Reads with weak V/J assignments (E-value above 1e-6), missing CDR3, stop codons, out-of-frame junctions, or ambiguous translated residues were removed. A V3J clonotype was defined by an identical inferred V gene, J gene, and CDR3 amino acid sequence. To compute the percentage overlap between repertoires, the number of shared unique clonotypes was divided by the size of the smaller repertoire. Three approaches were used to assess repertoire richness: RTK rarefaction, the Chao1 estimator, and Recon v2.1 estimates of unobserved clonotypes. Generation probabilities were computed with OLGA for all TCRbeta clonotypes obtained by the gDNA method from several donors. TCRdb provides this immuneACCESS table in a form limited to in-frame rearrangements. Some clones are lacking; in checked studies, under half of them reflect an unresolved V gene, and why the rest are absent is not known. That table furnishes V, J and clone size, whereas the DNA furnished D and trimming. Present in this sample are about 1.5 million clones, more than 95% of which were seen just once. Of the sample, roughly 1.2% falls within the top ten clones.

The donors were healthy, HIV-negative adults with no recently reported acute infections or vaccinations. Only Caucasian adults living in Nashville, Tennessee, USA were represented among the donors. CD4+ T cells were enriched through magnetic negative selection, after which naive cells were positively selected on CD45RA and the remaining negative fraction served as the memory subset. Blood was collected by leukapheresis, and PBMCs were isolated by Ficoll-Histopaque density gradient centrifugation and then cryopreserved in liquid nitrogen vapor phase. Purity and quantity of every magnetically sorted T cell population were checked by analytical flow cytometry. Each sorted fraction had its genomic DNA isolated and then quantified by UV absorbance on a Nanodrop 2000c.

The sample was naive CD4+ T cells sorted from blood. Read against the paper, the sample's cell subset or site label means: CD45RA+ positively selected. Rearrangement joined TRBV7-9 to TRBJ2-3; the D gene is not confidently resolved. This receptor was obtained from a man aged 30-40 years in good health. CDR3 reads: CASSLFTRVDTQYF. The DNA is as follows: TGTGCCAGCAGCTTATTTACTCGAGTGGATACGCAGTATTTT.